The present TCR beta chain was sequenced within a study of T cell repertoires in cytomegalovirus infection. Only a few counts were recorded for this clonotype. CDR3 size: 16 residues. V dropped 4 bases and J dropped 4 bases, with 19 bases sitting between them. Germline CDR1 SEHNR, CDR2 FQNEAQ (reference sequence). TCRdb itself ran the reads through MiXCR, one entry per CDR3 protein. In the table there are about 490,000 distinct CDR3 sequences, approximately 16% of which are singletons. The TCR comes from a human donor in good health (CMV status not recorded). Some clones in this sample may be carry-over from other donors' samples. The material sequenced was CD8+ T cells from PBMCs. The genes are TRBV7-9 and TRBJ2-5, with D perhaps TRBD1 (6 bases). CDR3 bases: TGTGCCAGCAGCTGGCCCGGCAGGGGATCGGGAGAGACCCAGTACTTC. This gives the protein CASSWPGRGSGETQYF.